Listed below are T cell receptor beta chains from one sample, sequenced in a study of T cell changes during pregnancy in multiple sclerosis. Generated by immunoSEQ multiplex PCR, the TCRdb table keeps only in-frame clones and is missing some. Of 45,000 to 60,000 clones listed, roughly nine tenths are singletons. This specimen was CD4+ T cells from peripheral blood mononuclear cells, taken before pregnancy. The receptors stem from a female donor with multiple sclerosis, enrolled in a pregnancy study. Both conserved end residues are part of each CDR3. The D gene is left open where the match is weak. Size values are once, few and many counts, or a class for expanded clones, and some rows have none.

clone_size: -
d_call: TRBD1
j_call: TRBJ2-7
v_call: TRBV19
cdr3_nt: TGTGCCAGTAGTCAGGGGGCGAACGAGCAGTACTTC
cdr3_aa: CASSQGANEQYF

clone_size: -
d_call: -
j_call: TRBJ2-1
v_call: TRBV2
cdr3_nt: TGTGCCAGCAGTGTTAAATGGGCGGGCGGACCTAACAATGAGCAGTTCTTC
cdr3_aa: CASSVKWAGGPNNEQFF

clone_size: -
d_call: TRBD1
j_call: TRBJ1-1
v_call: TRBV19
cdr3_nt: TGTGCCAGTTCGGGACAGCAGAACACTGAAGCTTTCTTT
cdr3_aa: CASSGQQNTEAFF

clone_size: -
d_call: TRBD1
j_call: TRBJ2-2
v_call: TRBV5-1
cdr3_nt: TGCGCCAGCAGCTTTAGTTTTGGGGACAGTATGGCCGGGGAGCTGTTTTTT
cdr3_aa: CASSFSFGDSMAGELFF

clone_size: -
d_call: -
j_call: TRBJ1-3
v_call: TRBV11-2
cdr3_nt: TGTGCCAGCAGCTCCCCTGTGCGAAGCGGAAACACCATATATTTT
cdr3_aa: CASSSPVRSGNTIYF

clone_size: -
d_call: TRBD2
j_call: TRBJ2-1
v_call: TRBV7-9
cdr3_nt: TGTGCCAGCCAGCTCGGGACTAGCGGTGGGGATGAGCAGTTCTTC
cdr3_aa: CASQLGTSGGDEQFF

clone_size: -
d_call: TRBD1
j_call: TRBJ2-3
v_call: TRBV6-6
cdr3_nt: TGTGCCAGTGTCGGGACAGGGGCAGATACGCAGTATTTT
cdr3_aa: CASVGTGADTQYF

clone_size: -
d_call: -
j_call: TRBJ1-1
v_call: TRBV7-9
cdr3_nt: TGTGCCAGCAGCTCACGGACTGAAGCTTTCTTT
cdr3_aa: CASSSRTEAFF

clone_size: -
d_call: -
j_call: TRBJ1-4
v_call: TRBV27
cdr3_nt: TGTGCCAGCAGTTTACAGCGTTTTGACGGCTTTTTGCCTGCAACTAATGAAAAACTGTTTTTT
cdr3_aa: CASSLQRFDGFLPATNEKLFF

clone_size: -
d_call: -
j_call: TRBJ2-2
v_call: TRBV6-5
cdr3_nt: TGTGCCAGCAGTTACTCGACTTTAAGGGAGCTGTTTTTT
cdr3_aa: CASSYSTLRELFF

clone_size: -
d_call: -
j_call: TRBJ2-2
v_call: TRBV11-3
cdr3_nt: TGTGCCAGCAGCCTCGGTTATGGCACCGGGGAGCTGTTTTTT
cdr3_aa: CASSLGYGTGELFF

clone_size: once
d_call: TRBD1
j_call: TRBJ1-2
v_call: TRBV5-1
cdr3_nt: TGCGCCAGCAGCTCAGGACAGGGGGACTATGGCTACACCTTC
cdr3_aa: CASSSGQGDYGYTF

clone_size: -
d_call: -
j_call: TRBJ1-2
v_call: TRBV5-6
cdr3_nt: TGTGCCAGCAGCTTCCTTGCGGGGGCTAACTATGGCTACACCTTC
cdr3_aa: CASSFLAGANYGYTF

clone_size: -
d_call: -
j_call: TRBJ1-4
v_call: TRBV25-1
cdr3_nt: TGTGCCAGCAATGGCGGGCGTCGAGGAGAAAAACTGTTTTTT
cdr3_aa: CASNGGRRGEKLFF

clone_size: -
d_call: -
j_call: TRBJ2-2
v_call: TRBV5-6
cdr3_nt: TGTGCCAGCAGCTCGTTCACAGGACGGACCGGGGAGCTGTTTTTT
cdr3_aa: CASSSFTGRTGELFF

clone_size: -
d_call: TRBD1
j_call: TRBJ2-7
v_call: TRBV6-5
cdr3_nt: TGTGCCAGCAGTTTCCAAGCCGGGACAGGGGAGAACTTC
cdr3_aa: CASSFQAGTGENF

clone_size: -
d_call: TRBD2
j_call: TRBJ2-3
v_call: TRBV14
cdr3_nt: TGTGCCAGCAGTCGGCTGTCGGGAGGGCGTAACACAGATACGCAGTATTTT
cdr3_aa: CASSRLSGGRNTDTQYF

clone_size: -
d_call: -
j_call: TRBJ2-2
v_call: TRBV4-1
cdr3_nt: TGCGCCAGCAGCCCGGGGACACCCCCGTCGAACACCGGGGAGCTGTTTTTT
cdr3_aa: CASSPGTPPSNTGELFF

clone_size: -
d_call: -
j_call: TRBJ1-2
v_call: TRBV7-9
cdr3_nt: TGTGCCAGCAGCCCCGGACAGATGTTAAACTATGGCTACACCTTC
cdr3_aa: CASSPGQMLNYGYTF

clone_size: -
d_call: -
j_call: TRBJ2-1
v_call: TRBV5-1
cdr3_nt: TGCGCCAGCAGTTCAGCCGCGGGTGAGCAGTTCTTC
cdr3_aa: CASSSAAGEQFF

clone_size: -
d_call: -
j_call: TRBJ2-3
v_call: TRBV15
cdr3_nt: TGTGCCACCAGCCTCCGCAGGCCCACAGATACGCAGTATTTT
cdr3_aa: CATSLRRPTDTQYF

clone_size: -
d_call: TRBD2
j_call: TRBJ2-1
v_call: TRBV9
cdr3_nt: TGTGCCAGCAGCGGACTACAGACTAGCGGGAGAAATGAGCAGTTCTTC
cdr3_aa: CASSGLQTSGRNEQFF

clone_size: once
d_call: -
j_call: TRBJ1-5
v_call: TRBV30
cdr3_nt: TGTGCCTGGAGTGGAGTATCTAGCAATCAGCCCCAGCATTTT
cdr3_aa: CAWSGVSSNQPQHF

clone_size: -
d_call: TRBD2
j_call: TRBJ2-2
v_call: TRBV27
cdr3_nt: TGTGCCAGCAGTCACGGTCGACTAGCGGGAGAGGTCGGGGAGCTGTTTTTT
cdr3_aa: CASSHGRLAGEVGELFF

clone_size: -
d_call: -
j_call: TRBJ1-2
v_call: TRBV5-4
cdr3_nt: TGTGCCAGCAGCCCCAGACAGGAGAGGGGCTACACCTTC
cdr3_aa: CASSPRQERGYTF

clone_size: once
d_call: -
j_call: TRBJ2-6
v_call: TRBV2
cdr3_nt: TGTGCCGGCAGCCGGGGGGCCAACGTCCTGACTTTC
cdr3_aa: CAGSRGANVLTF

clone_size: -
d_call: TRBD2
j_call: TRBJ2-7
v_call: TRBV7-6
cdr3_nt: TGTGCCAGCAGCCCCCTAGCGGGAGGGAGCCTCTACGAGCAGTACTTC
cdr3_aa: CASSPLAGGSLYEQYF

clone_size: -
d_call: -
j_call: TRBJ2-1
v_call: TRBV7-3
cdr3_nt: TGTGCCAGCAGCCGCTTGAGCGGAGCCTACAATGAGCAGTTCTTC
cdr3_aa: CASSRLSGAYNEQFF

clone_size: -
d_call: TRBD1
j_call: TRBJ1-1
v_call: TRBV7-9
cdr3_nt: TGTGCCAGCAGCTTATGGACAGGGAACACTGAAGCTTTCTTT
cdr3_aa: CASSLWTGNTEAFF

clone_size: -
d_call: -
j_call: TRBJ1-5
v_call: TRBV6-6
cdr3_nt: TGTGCCAGCAGTTCGCGAACAGGGCCCCATCAGCCCCAGCATTTT
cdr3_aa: CASSSRTGPHQPQHF

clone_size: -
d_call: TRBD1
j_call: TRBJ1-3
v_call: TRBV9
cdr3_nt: TGTGCCAGCAGCCTGACGACAGGGGTGGGAAACACCATATATTTT
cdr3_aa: CASSLTTGVGNTIYF

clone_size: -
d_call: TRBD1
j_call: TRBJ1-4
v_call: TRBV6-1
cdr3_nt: TGTGCCAGCATTGGGCAGGGACAGGGTATTCAGTTTTTT
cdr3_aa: CASIGQGQGIQFF

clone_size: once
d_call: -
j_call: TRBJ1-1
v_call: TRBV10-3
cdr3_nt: TGTGCCATCAGTGAGTCGGGATCCAGGGCGTCTGTGGAGGAAGCTTTCTTT
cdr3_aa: CAISESGSRASVEEAFF

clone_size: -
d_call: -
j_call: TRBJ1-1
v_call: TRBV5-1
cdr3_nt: TGCGCCAGCAGCTTACAGGGTGTAGGAACTGAAGCTTTCTTT
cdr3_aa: CASSLQGVGTEAFF

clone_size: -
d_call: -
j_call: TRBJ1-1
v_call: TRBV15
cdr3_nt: TGTGCCACCAGCAAAGACAGTCGCCAGGGCACTGAAGCTTTCTTT
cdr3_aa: CATSKDSRQGTEAFF

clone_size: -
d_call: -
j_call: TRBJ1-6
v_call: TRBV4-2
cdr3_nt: TGTGCCAGCAGCCAAAAAGAGGCCGGCGTTGATAATTCACCCCTCCACTTT
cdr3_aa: CASSQKEAGVDNSPLHF

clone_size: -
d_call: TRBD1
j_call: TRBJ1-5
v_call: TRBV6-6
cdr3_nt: TGTGCCAGCAGTGCCGGGACAGGGAGCAATCAGCCCCAGCATTTT
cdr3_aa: CASSAGTGSNQPQHF

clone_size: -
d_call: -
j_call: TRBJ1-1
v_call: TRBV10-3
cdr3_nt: TGTGCCATCAAGGGGGAGGGGGGTTCGGCTGAAGCTTTCTTT
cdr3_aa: CAIKGEGGSAEAFF

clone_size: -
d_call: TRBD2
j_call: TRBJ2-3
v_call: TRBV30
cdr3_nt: TGTGCCTGCAAGGGCCCTACCGGGACTAGCGGGAGTAGAGATACGCAGTATTTT
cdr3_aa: CACKGPTGTSGSRDTQYF

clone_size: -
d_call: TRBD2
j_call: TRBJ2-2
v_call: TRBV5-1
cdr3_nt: TGCGCCAGCCCCCGACTAGCGGGAGGGACCGGGGAGCTGTTTTTT
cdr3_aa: CASPRLAGGTGELFF

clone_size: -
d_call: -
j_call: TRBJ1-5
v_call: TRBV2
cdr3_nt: TGTGCCAGCAGTGGCAGGGACAAGCCCCAGCATTTT
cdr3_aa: CASSGRDKPQHF

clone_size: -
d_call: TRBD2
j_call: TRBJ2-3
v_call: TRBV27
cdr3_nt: TGTGCCAGCAGTTCTCCTGGGGGGGTAGCCCCCGAGGGCGCAGATACGCAGTATTTT
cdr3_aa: CASSSPGGVAPEGADTQYF

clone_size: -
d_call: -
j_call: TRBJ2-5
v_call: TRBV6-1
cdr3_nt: TGTGCCAGCAGTGAACCCAGTCTAGTTCGAAAAGAGACCCAGTACTTC
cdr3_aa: CASSEPSLVRKETQYF

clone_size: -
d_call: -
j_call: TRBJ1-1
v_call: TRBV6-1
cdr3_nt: TGTGCCAGCAGGAACAGGGCGGGGAACACTGAAGCTTTCTTT
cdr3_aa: CASRNRAGNTEAFF

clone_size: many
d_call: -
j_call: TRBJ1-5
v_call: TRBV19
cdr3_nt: TGTGCCAGTAGGCCCGGTTTCGGGGGCAATCAGCCCCAGCATTTT
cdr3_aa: CASRPGFGGNQPQHF

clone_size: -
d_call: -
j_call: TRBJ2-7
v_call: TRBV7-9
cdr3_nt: TGTGCCAGCAGCTCCGACAGCTCCTACGAGCAGTACTTC
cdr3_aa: CASSSDSSYEQYF

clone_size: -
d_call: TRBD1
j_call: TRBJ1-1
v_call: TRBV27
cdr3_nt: TGTGCCAGCAGACGGACAGGGCGCGCTGTCAACAGGGACACTGAAGCTTTCTTT
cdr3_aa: CASRRTGRAVNRDTEAFF

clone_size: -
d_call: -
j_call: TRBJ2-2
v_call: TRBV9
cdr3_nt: TGTGCCAGCAGCGTAGCTACGGGGACTGTAAACACCGGGGAGCTGTTTTTT
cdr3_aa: CASSVATGTVNTGELFF

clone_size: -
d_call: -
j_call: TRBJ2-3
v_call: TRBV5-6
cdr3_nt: TGTGCCAGCAGCTGGTCACTAGTGATCCCAGATACGCAGTATTTT
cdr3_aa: CASSWSLVIPDTQYF

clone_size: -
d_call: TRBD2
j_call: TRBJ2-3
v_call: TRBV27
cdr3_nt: TGTGCCAGCAGTTTAAGTAGCGGGAGTACCACAGATACGCAGTATTTT
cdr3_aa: CASSLSSGSTTDTQYF

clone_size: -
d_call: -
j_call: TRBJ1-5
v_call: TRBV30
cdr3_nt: TGTGCCTGGAAAAAACAGGATTTTAGCAATCAGCCCCAGCATTTT
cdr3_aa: CAWKKQDFSNQPQHF

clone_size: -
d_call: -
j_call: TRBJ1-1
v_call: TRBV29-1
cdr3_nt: TGCAGCGTTGAGAGAACCATGAACACTGAAGCTTTCTTT
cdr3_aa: CSVERTMNTEAFF

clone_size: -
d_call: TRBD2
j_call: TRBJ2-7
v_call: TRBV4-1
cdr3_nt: TGCGCCAGCAGCCAAGGTTTAACTAGCGTCACCTACGAGCAGTACTTC
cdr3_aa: CASSQGLTSVTYEQYF

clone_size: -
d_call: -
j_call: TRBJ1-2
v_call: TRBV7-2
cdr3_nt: TGTGCCAGCAGCTTAGGAGGCAGAAACTATGGCTACACCTTC
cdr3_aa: CASSLGGRNYGYTF

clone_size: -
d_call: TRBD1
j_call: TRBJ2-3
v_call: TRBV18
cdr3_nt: TGTGCCAGCGCCCGGGACAGCCGCACAGATACGCAGTATTTT
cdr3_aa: CASARDSRTDTQYF

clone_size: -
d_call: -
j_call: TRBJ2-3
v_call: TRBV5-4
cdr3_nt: TGTGCCAGCAGCTTGGACAGGACAGATACGCAGTATTTT
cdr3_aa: CASSLDRTDTQYF

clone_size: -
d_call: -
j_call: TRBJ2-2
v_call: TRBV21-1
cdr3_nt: TGTGCCAGCGCATGGACAGTGCCGAACACCGGGGAGCTGTTTTTT
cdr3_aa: CASAWTVPNTGELFF

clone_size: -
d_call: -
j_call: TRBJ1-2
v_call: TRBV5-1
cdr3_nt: TGCGCCAGCAGCTTGGGTCCGGGTGGAACGGGGGGCTACACCTTC
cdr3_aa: CASSLGPGGTGGYTF